This T cell receptor beta chain was sequenced during a study of T cell repertoires in cytomegalovirus infection. Study information: Recently described HLA-C-restricted plus well-studied HLA-B-restricted CMV epitopes were used. Public TCR beta signatures indicated both CMV infection and matching HLA type.

This clonotype has only a few counts. What it binds is not known. General study findings and limits: Pooled public TCR beta family frequency picked out CMV carriers with the relevant HLA. It was HLA-C-restricted CMV-specific TCR beta clonotypes that dominated the response ex vivo.

TCRdb reprocessed the reads with MiXCR, giving one entry per CDR3 protein. The sample lists about 340,000 distinct CDR3 sequences, 25% to 30% occurring once. Germline-derived CDR1 and CDR2 are SNHLY and FYNNEI. The CDR3 has 14 residues. V was cut by 4 bases and J by 1 base, with 8 bases left in between. The chain uses TRBV2 and TRBJ1-5; D is ambiguous. The sequences come from cultured PBMCs, collected from culture after CMV antigen stimulation. This clonotype was sampled from a human donor in good health (CMV status not recorded). Some clones in this sample may be carry-over from other donors' samples. The CDR3 here is CASSAGSSNQPQHF. CDR3 nucleotides: TGTGCCAGCAGTGCAGGATCCAGCAATCAGCCCCAGCATTTT.